Listed here are 12 T cell receptor beta chains from one sample, sequenced in a study of OX40 agonist ivuxolimab in advanced cancers. Only in-frame clones appear in the TCRdb table, and some are missing; sequencing was by immunoSEQ multiplex PCR. Of more than 80,000 clones in the sample, 85% to 95% were seen once. The material was CD4+ or CD8+ T cells sorted from blood, obtained in a trial of the OX40 agonist ivuxolimab. These receptors originate from an adult with an advanced solid tumor such as melanoma, head and neck, liver or kidney cancer.

Turning to this clone: Other DNA sequences in the same sample also yield this CDR3. V is TRBV5-1 and J is TRBJ2-7, with D hard to call. Trimming took 0 bases from V and 4 from J, leaving 5 bases between them. The CDR3 has 12 residues. Germline V gives CDR1 SGHRS, CDR2 YFSETQ. CDR3 nucleotide sequence: TGCGCCAGCAGCTTGGGGGGTTACGAGCAGTACTTC. As protein: CASSLGGYEQYF. The full variable domain, completed using reference TRBV5-1 and TRBJ2-7, is KAGVTQTPRYLIKTRGQQVTLSCSPISGHRSVSWYQQTPGQGLQFLFEYFSETQRNKGNFPGRFSGRQFSNSRSEMNVSTLELGDSALYLCASSLGGYEQYFGPGTRLTVT.

The table lists this clone with a count of one. This sequence joins TRBV6-5 and TRBJ1-1; tentatively, D is TRBD1 (5 bases). This CDR3 spans 14 amino acids. Trimming pared 6 bases from V and 1 base from J, leaving 12 bases between. Germline V CDR1 and CDR2: MNHEY, SVGAGI. The CDR3 region has the DNA TGTGCCAGCAGCCTCCTGGGGGAGAACACTGAAGCTTTCTTT. Its protein product is CASSLLGENTEAFF.

The CDR3 DNA is TGTGCCCGGGGTCTGACTTGGGCGGATACGCAGTATTTT. It translates to CARGLTWADTQYF. V usage is TRBV5-8 and J usage is TRBJ2-3, with a weak D call TRBD2 (5 bases). Germline-derived CDR1 and CDR2 are SGHTS and YDEGEE. The CDR3 runs to 13 residues. The V gene lost 10 bases and the J gene lost 6 bases, with 18 bases spanning the gap.

This chain joins TRBV6-1 and TRBJ2-7; D is unresolved. The germline gives CDR1 MNHNS, CDR2 SASEGT. V gave up 7 bases and J gave up 4 bases, with 11 bases separating them. The CDR3 covers 12 residues. DNA for the CDR3: TGTGCCAGCACCCCAAGAGGTTACGAGCAGTACTTC. It encodes CASTPRGYEQYF.

The chain uses TRBV6-5 and TRBJ2-1; 8 nucleotides line up with TRBD1. Germline V gene sequence: CDR1 MNHEY, CDR2 SVGAGI. The CDR3 has 13 amino acids. The V segment lost 6 bases and the J segment 8 bases; nucleotides outside the gene matches: 6. The DNA of the CDR3 is TGTGCCAGCAGGCGCGACAGGGGTGATGAGCAGTTCTTC. Amino acids: CASRRDRGDEQFF.

V gene TRBV27 combines with J gene TRBJ2-3; 9 bases map to TRBD2. Germline CDR1 is MNHEY and CDR2 is SMNVEV (reference sequence). The V and J ends lost 2 bases and 4 bases, in that order; junction bases with no gene match: 7. This CDR3 contains 16 residues. CDR3 DNA: TGTGCCAGCAGTTTAGGTCCTAGCGGGGAAGCAGATACGCAGTATTTT. It yields the protein CASSLGPSGEADTQYF.

This clone has a single count. V is TRBV7-6 and J is TRBJ2-5; tentatively, D is TRBD1 (5 bases). This CDR3 is 14 amino acids long. In germline, CDR1 is SGHVS, CDR2 FNYEAQ. The germline V and J ends were trimmed by 5 bases and 3 bases, with 13 bases remaining between them. The chain's CDR3 is CASSPPGQEETQYF. As DNA, the CDR3 is TGTGCCAGCAGCCCCCCAGGACAAGAAGAGACCCAGTACTTC.

The chain joins TRBV20-1 to TRBJ1-2; D uncertain. V lost 0 bases and J 5 bases, leaving 4 bases between the germline ends. Germline V gene sequence: CDR1 DFQATT, CDR2 SNEGSKA (reference sequence). The length of the CDR3 is 11 residues. The CDR3 DNA reads as TGCAGTGCTAGAGACCAATATGGCTACACCTTC. It is translated as CSARDQYGYTF.

The chain employs TRBV29-1 and TRBJ2-7; no clear D. Germline V gene lookup returns CDR1 SQVTM and CDR2 ANQGSEA. The CDR3 sequence is 15 residues long. Trimming took 2 bases from V and 0 from J, leaving 14 bases between them. The CDR3 reads CSVELVSASSYEQYF. CDR3 nucleotides: TGCAGCGTTGAATTGGTGTCAGCTAGCTCCTACGAGCAGTACTTC.

This clone has a single count. The chain employs TRBV14 and TRBJ2-1; 11 bases fit TRBD2. The CDR3 is 17 amino acids. V was pared by 4 bases and J by 4 bases, with 9 bases of the junction left unmatched. CDR1 and CDR2 from the germline V gene are SGHDN and FVKESK. DNA for the CDR3: TGTGCCAGCAGCCCTCGACTAGCGGGACGTTATTACAATGAGCAGTTCTTC. Its translation: CASSPRLAGRYYNEQFF. Full variable domain (missing parts from reference TRBV14 and TRBJ2-1): EAGVTQFPSHSVIEKGQTVTLRCDPISGHDNLYWYRRVMGKEIKFLLHFVKESKQDESGMPNNRFLAERTGGTYSTLKVQPAELEDSGVYFCASSPRLAGRYYNEQFFGPGTRLTVL.

This chain's CDR3 is CASSAGQQRNTIYF. In nucleotides, the CDR3 is TGCGCCAGCAGCGCCGGACAGCAAAGAAACACCATATATTTT. The V call is TRBV5-1, the J call TRBJ1-3, with a tentative D call TRBD1 (6 bases). The CDR3 totals 14 residues. Deletions cut 4 bases from V and 5 bases from J, with 13 bases between. CDR1 and CDR2 from the germline V gene are SGHRS and YFSETQ.

This clone was recorded only once. The CDR3 nucleotides read TGTGCCAGCCGGGACAGATGGGGCGAGCAGTACTTC. Translated: CASRDRWGEQYF. V usage is TRBV2 and J usage is TRBJ2-7, with TRBD1 matching 7 bases. The junction had 7 bases not matched to a gene; V was cut back by 8 bases and J by 6 bases. This CDR3 comprises 12 residues. Germline CDR1 SNHLY, CDR2 FYNNEI. Using reference TRBV2 and TRBJ2-7 for the parts outside the CDR3, the full variable domain is EPEVTQTPSHQVTQMGQEVILRCVPISNHLYFYWYRQILGQKVEFLVSFYNNEISEKSEIFDDQFSVERPDGSNFTLKIRSTKLEDSAMYFCASRDRWGEQYFGPGTRLTVT.